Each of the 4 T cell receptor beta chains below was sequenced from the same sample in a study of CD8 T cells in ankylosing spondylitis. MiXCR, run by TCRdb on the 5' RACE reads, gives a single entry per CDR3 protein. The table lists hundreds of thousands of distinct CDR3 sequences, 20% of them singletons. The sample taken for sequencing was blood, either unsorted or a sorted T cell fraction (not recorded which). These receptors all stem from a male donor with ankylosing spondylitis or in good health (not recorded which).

The CDR3 DNA reads as TGCGCCAGCAGCACTGGACAGAATGAAAAACTGTTTTTT. This gives the protein CASSTGQNEKLFF. The rearrangement links TRBV5-1 to TRBJ1-4, with a weak D call TRBD1 (6 bases). V shed 4 bases and J shed 5 bases, with 9 bases lying between them. The CDR3 runs 13 residues. Germline CDR1 reads SGHRS; CDR2 reads YFSETQ.

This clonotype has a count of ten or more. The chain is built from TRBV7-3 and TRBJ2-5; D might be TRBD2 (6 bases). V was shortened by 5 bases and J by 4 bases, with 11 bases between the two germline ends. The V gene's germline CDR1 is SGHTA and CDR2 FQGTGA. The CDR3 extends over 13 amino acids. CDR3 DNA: TGTGCCAGCAGCGCGGGACTTCGAGAGACCCAGTACTTC. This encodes CASSAGLRETQYF.

CDR3 nucleotides: TGTGCCATCAGTGGGGAACAGGGAGCAACTAATGAAAAACTGTTTTTT. It translates to CAISGEQGATNEKLFF. The chain has TRBV10-3 and TRBJ1-4; a possible D gene is TRBD1 (6 bases). Germline V gene lookup returns CDR1 ENHRY and CDR2 SYGVKD. V shed 4 bases and J shed 0 bases, with 12 bases lying between them. The CDR3 extends over 16 amino acids.

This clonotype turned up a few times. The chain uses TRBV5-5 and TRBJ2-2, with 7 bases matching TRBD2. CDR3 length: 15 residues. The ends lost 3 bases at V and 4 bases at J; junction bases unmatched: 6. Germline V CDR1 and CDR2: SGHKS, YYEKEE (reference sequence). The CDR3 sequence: CASSYTSGTTGELFF. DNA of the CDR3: TGTGCCAGCAGCTATACCAGCGGGACCACCGGGGAGCTGTTTTTT.